The rows below give T cell receptor beta chains drawn from one sample of a study of control samples from healthy donors and cancer patients. The table came from immunoSEQ multiplex PCR; TCRdb's copy has only in-frame clones and leaves some out. This sample has roughly 370,000 clones, with roughly 90% found just once. Material: PBMCs. The origin of the receptors is a man between 40 and 49 years old with head and neck cancer. Both conserved end residues are part of each CDR3. A D gene is named only where the DNA matches it firmly. Only some rows state a clone size, as once, few, many or a class for expanded clones.

j_gene: TRBJ2-7
d_gene: TRBD1
v_gene: TRBV28
abundance: .
len: 15
CDR3aa: CASSTTGQGTYEQYF
CDR3nt: TGTGCCAGCAGTACTACCGGACAGGGTACCTACGAGCAGTACTTC

j_gene: TRBJ2-2
d_gene: .
v_gene: TRBV7-2
abundance: .
len: 12
CDR3aa: CASSLVPGELFF
CDR3nt: TGTGCCAGCAGCTTAGTCCCCGGGGAGCTGTTTTTT

j_gene: TRBJ2-5
d_gene: .
v_gene: TRBV15
abundance: .
len: 15
CDR3aa: CATTLGQVVQETQYF
CDR3nt: TGTGCCACCACTTTGGGGCAGGTGGTCCAAGAGACCCAGTACTTC

j_gene: TRBJ1-1
d_gene: TRBD1
v_gene: TRBV19
abundance: .
len: 16
CDR3aa: CASSMGQLSMNTEAFF
CDR3nt: TGTGCCAGTAGTATGGGACAGCTTTCTATGAACACTGAAGCTTTCTTT

j_gene: TRBJ2-6
d_gene: TRBD1
v_gene: TRBV18
abundance: .
len: 18
CDR3aa: CASSPPGTGFSGANVLTF
CDR3nt: TGTGCCAGCTCACCACCAGGGACAGGGTTCTCTGGGGCCAACGTCCTGACTTTC

j_gene: TRBJ2-3
d_gene: TRBD2
v_gene: TRBV27
abundance: .
len: 17
CDR3aa: CASSSWASGPSTDTQYF
CDR3nt: TGTGCCAGCAGTTCATGGGCTAGCGGGCCTAGCACAGATACGCAGTATTTT

j_gene: TRBJ1-2
d_gene: .
v_gene: TRBV6-5
abundance: .
len: 15
CDR3aa: CASSSPHRVPYGYTF
CDR3nt: TGTGCCAGCAGTTCCCCTCATCGGGTCCCTTATGGCTACACCTTC

j_gene: TRBJ1-1
d_gene: .
v_gene: TRBV5-1
abundance: few
len: 16
CDR3aa: CASSLFSGTMNTEAFF
CDR3nt: TGCGCCAGCAGCTTGTTCTCGGGGACTATGAACACTGAAGCTTTCTTT

j_gene: TRBJ2-7
d_gene: TRBD2
v_gene: TRBV19
abundance: .
len: 16
CDR3aa: CASSIRAGLASYEQYF
CDR3nt: TGTGCCAGTAGTATAAGGGCGGGACTAGCGTCCTACGAGCAGTACTTC

j_gene: TRBJ1-5
d_gene: .
v_gene: TRBV6-4
abundance: .
len: 18
CDR3aa: CASSLEAGQGYSNQPQHF
CDR3nt: TGTGCCAGCAGTCTCGAGGCCGGGCAGGGATATAGCAATCAGCCCCAGCATTTT

j_gene: TRBJ2-7
d_gene: .
v_gene: TRBV28
abundance: once
len: 14
CDR3aa: CASSWDLPTLEQYF
CDR3nt: TGTGCCAGCAGCTGGGACCTCCCCACCCTCGAGCAGTACTTC

j_gene: TRBJ2-7
d_gene: .
v_gene: TRBV7-9
abundance: .
len: 15
CDR3aa: CASSSEGGLAYEQYF
CDR3nt: TGTGCCAGCAGCTCAGAGGGGGGCTTAGCCTACGAGCAGTACTTC

j_gene: TRBJ1-6
d_gene: .
v_gene: TRBV13
abundance: once
len: 13
CDR3aa: CASSFHRDSPLHF
CDR3nt: TGTGCCAGCAGCTTTCATCGAGATTCACCCCTCCACTTT

j_gene: TRBJ1-1
d_gene: .
v_gene: TRBV28
abundance: .
len: 13
CDR3aa: CASSLGMGTEAFF
CDR3nt: TGTGCCAGCAGTTTAGGGATGGGGACTGAAGCTTTCTTT

j_gene: TRBJ1-5
d_gene: .
v_gene: TRBV24-1
abundance: once
len: 14
CDR3aa: CATSGLSTVQPQHF
CDR3nt: TGTGCCACCAGTGGTTTGAGTACAGTTCAGCCCCAGCATTTT

j_gene: TRBJ1-1
d_gene: .
v_gene: TRBV6-5
abundance: .
len: 15
CDR3aa: CASSYRRGENTEAFF
CDR3nt: TGTGCCAGCAGTTATCGAAGGGGTGAGAACACTGAAGCTTTCTTT

j_gene: TRBJ2-7
d_gene: .
v_gene: TRBV5-1
abundance: .
len: 11
CDR3aa: CASSWDREQYF
CDR3nt: TGCGCCAGCAGCTGGGACCGCGAGCAGTACTTC

j_gene: TRBJ1-3
d_gene: .
v_gene: TRBV28
abundance: .
len: 16
CDR3aa: CASRDSRALSGNTIYF
CDR3nt: TGTGCCAGCAGGGATAGCAGGGCCCTCTCTGGAAACACCATATATTTT

j_gene: TRBJ1-2
d_gene: .
v_gene: TRBV28
abundance: once
len: 11
CDR3aa: CASSSDLLVGF
CDR3nt: TGTGCCAGCAGTTCGGACCTCCTCGTCGGCTTC

j_gene: TRBJ1-2
d_gene: TRBD1
v_gene: TRBV28
abundance: .
len: 17
CDR3aa: CASTQPQGSAPVYGYTF
CDR3nt: TGTGCCAGCACTCAACCACAGGGGTCAGCCCCCGTCTATGGCTACACCTTC

j_gene: TRBJ2-7
d_gene: .
v_gene: TRBV4-2
abundance: .
len: 15
CDR3aa: CASSRPGEEFHEQYF
CDR3nt: TGTGCCAGCAGCCGGCCAGGGGAGGAGTTCCACGAGCAGTACTTC

j_gene: TRBJ2-7
d_gene: .
v_gene: TRBV18
abundance: .
len: 13
CDR3aa: CASSGGSGPEQYF
CDR3nt: TGTGCCAGCTCAGGGGGAAGTGGCCCCGAGCAGTACTTC

j_gene: TRBJ1-2
d_gene: .
v_gene: TRBV28
abundance: .
len: 15
CDR3aa: CASSPQGSRGYGYTF
CDR3nt: TGTGCCAGCAGTCCTCAGGGGTCCCGTGGCTATGGCTACACCTTC

j_gene: TRBJ2-7
d_gene: .
v_gene: TRBV10-3
abundance: once
len: 13
CDR3aa: CAISESKNSEQYF
CDR3nt: TGTGCCATCAGTGAGTCCAAAAACAGCGAGCAGTACTTC

j_gene: TRBJ2-7
d_gene: TRBD1
v_gene: TRBV7-2
abundance: .
len: 14
CDR3aa: CASSLRDRSYEQYF
CDR3nt: TGTGCCAGCAGCTTACGGGACAGGAGCTACGAGCAGTACTTC

j_gene: TRBJ2-1
d_gene: .
v_gene: TRBV7-2
abundance: .
len: 14
CDR3aa: CASSSLSRSIEQFF
CDR3nt: TGTGCCAGCAGCTCATTATCACGGTCAATTGAGCAGTTCTTC

j_gene: TRBJ2-3
d_gene: .
v_gene: TRBV29-1
abundance: .
len: 14
CDR3aa: CSVETGPAPDTQYF
CDR3nt: TGCAGCGTTGAAACAGGGCCGGCACCAGATACGCAGTATTTT

j_gene: TRBJ1-3
d_gene: .
v_gene: TRBV9
abundance: .
len: 15
CDR3aa: CASSVGSGAGNTIYF
CDR3nt: TGTGCCAGCAGCGTAGGCTCGGGTGCGGGAAACACCATATATTTT

j_gene: TRBJ2-7
d_gene: TRBD1
v_gene: TRBV3-1/TRBV3-2
abundance: .
len: 14
CDR3aa: CASSFMTGGYEQYF
CDR3nt: TGTGCCAGCAGCTTCATGACAGGGGGCTACGAGCAGTACTTC

j_gene: TRBJ2-5
d_gene: .
v_gene: TRBV7-9
abundance: once
len: 15
CDR3aa: CASSLAGDSGETQYF
CDR3nt: TGTGCCAGCAGCTTGGCAGGGGATTCGGGAGAGACCCAGTACTTC

j_gene: TRBJ2-7
d_gene: TRBD2
v_gene: TRBV10-1
abundance: .
len: 13
CDR3aa: CASSLAGVDEQYF
CDR3nt: TGCGCCAGCAGTCTAGCGGGAGTAGACGAGCAGTACTTC

j_gene: TRBJ1-1
d_gene: .
v_gene: TRBV6-5
abundance: .
len: 13
CDR3aa: CASRTRGNTEAFF
CDR3nt: TGTGCCAGCAGGACCCGGGGGAACACTGAAGCTTTCTTT

j_gene: TRBJ2-3
d_gene: .
v_gene: TRBV5-8
abundance: once
len: 19
CDR3aa: CASSLLRGATGVDTDTQYF
CDR3nt: TGTGCCAGCAGCTTGTTAAGGGGGGCCACAGGGGTTGACACAGATACGCAGTATTTT

j_gene: TRBJ1-2
d_gene: .
v_gene: TRBV5-6
abundance: .
len: 15
CDR3aa: CASSLPGTGNYGYTF
CDR3nt: TGTGCCAGCAGCTTGCCCGGCACAGGAAACTATGGCTACACCTTC

j_gene: TRBJ1-2
d_gene: .
v_gene: TRBV5-6
abundance: .
len: 11
CDR3aa: CASSLQGSHTF
CDR3nt: TGTGCCAGCAGCTTGCAGGGGAGCCACACCTTC

j_gene: TRBJ2-3
d_gene: TRBD2
v_gene: TRBV28
abundance: .
len: 15
CDR3aa: CASSLLTSGGYTQYF
CDR3nt: TGTGCCAGCAGTTTATTAACTAGCGGGGGATATACGCAGTATTTT

j_gene: TRBJ1-2
d_gene: .
v_gene: TRBV4-1
abundance: .
len: 16
CDR3aa: CASSQEGARSNYGYTF
CDR3nt: TGCGCCAGCAGCCAAGAAGGGGCCAGGAGCAACTATGGCTACACCTTC

j_gene: TRBJ2-7
d_gene: .
v_gene: TRBV7-2
abundance: .
len: 15
CDR3aa: CASSLVRDTYYEQYF
CDR3nt: TGTGCCAGCAGCTTAGTCCGGGACACGTACTACGAGCAGTACTTC

j_gene: TRBJ2-2
d_gene: .
v_gene: TRBV10-3
abundance: .
len: 13
CDR3aa: CAISDRITGELFF
CDR3nt: TGTGCCATCAGTGACAGAATCACCGGGGAGCTGTTTTTT

j_gene: TRBJ1-6
d_gene: .
v_gene: TRBV5-1
abundance: .
len: 14
CDR3aa: CASSLVGDNSPLHF
CDR3nt: TGCGCCAGCAGCTTGGTGGGGGATAATTCACCCCTCCACTTT

j_gene: TRBJ2-1
d_gene: TRBD1
v_gene: TRBV6-5
abundance: .
len: 15
CDR3aa: CASSQQGTVTKEQFF
CDR3nt: TGTGCCAGCAGTCAACAGGGGACAGTAACAAAGGAGCAGTTCTTC

j_gene: TRBJ2-1
d_gene: .
v_gene: TRBV7-7
abundance: .
len: 15
CDR3aa: CASSAQGGVNNEQFF
CDR3nt: TGTGCTAGCAGTGCCCAGGGGGGAGTGAACAATGAGCAGTTCTTC

j_gene: TRBJ2-4
d_gene: .
v_gene: TRBV5-6
abundance: .
len: 16
CDR3aa: CASSLDRDLAKNIQYF
CDR3nt: TGTGCCAGCAGCTTGGACAGGGACCTAGCCAAAAACATTCAGTACTTC

j_gene: TRBJ2-1
d_gene: .
v_gene: TRBV10-1
abundance: .
len: 15
CDR3aa: CASSGGEAPYNEQFF
CDR3nt: TGCGCCAGCAGTGGAGGGGAGGCCCCCTACAATGAGCAGTTCTTC

j_gene: TRBJ2-7
d_gene: .
v_gene: TRBV7-9
abundance: .
len: 13
CDR3aa: CASSLAATYEQYF
CDR3nt: TGTGCCAGCAGCTTGGCGGCCACCTACGAGCAGTACTTC

j_gene: TRBJ2-2
d_gene: .
v_gene: TRBV12-5
abundance: .
len: 15
CDR3aa: CASGFGSWTTGELFF
CDR3nt: TGTGCTAGTGGTTTTGGGTCCTGGACCACCGGGGAGCTGTTTTTT

j_gene: TRBJ2-1
d_gene: TRBD1
v_gene: TRBV20-1
abundance: few
len: 11
CDR3aa: CMPGGGNEQFF
CDR3nt: TGCATGCCAGGGGGCGGCAATGAGCAGTTCTTC

j_gene: TRBJ2-5
d_gene: .
v_gene: TRBV24-1
abundance: .
len: 13
CDR3aa: CATRSRGAETQYF
CDR3nt: TGTGCCACCAGGTCCCGAGGGGCAGAGACCCAGTACTTC